The rows below give T cell receptor beta chains drawn from one sample of a study of regulatory T cells in long-lasting Graves disease. TCRdb passed the multiplex PCR reads through MiXCR, listing each CDR3 protein once. Of 540,000 or so distinct CDR3 sequences listed, roughly 12% are singletons. This sample also appeared in a second study, on T cells in Graves' hyperthyroidism and ophthalmopathy.

The source material was peripheral blood mononuclear cells (PBMCs), sampled at new diagnosis, from a patient treated with antithyroid drugs. The source of these receptors is a man under 40 with Graves disease. The CDR3 runs from the conserved cysteine through the conserved F or W. D genes are given only for firm matches. Clone size, where shown, is once, few, many, or a class for clones that have expanded.

size	V	J	D	DNA	CDR3
NA	TRBV20-1	TRBJ2-1	NA	TGCAGTGCTCCCCGGTGGCGGAACAACAATGAGCAGTTCTTC	CSAPRWRNNNEQFF
many	TRBV27	TRBJ2-3	TRBD2	TGTGCCAGCAGTCCGCGACTAGCGGGAGTTAGTACAGATACGCAGTATTTT	CASSPRLAGVSTDTQYF
few	TRBV5-1	TRBJ1-1	NA	TGCGCCAGCAGCCAGACAGGATTGGGGACTGAAGCTTTCTTT	CASSQTGLGTEAFF
many	TRBV20-1	TRBJ2-4	NA	TGCAGTGCTAGGACGGTCGGGCTAGCCAAAAACATTCAGTACTTC	CSARTVGLAKNIQYF
few	TRBV3-1	TRBJ2-7	NA	TGTGCCAGCAGCCCGGCTGCCCTCTCCTACGAGCAGTACTTC	CASSPAALSYEQYF
NA	TRBV2	TRBJ2-2	TRBD1	TGTGCCATCCGTAACCGGGACAGGGGGCTGGCCGGGGAGCTGTTTTTT	CAIRNRDRGLAGELFF
many	TRBV11-2	TRBJ2-4	NA	TGTGCCAGCAGTGACGACCTCTCGGACATTCAGTACTTC	CASSDDLSDIQYF
many	TRBV27	TRBJ2-1	NA	TGTGCCAGCAGTTCTTCAGTGGGGGGGCATGAGCAGTTCTTC	CASSSSVGGHEQFF
NA	TRBV2	TRBJ2-2	TRBD2	TGTGCCAGCACCCGGGTGCAACTAGCGGGAGACGGGGAGCTGTTTTTT	CASTRVQLAGDGELFF
few	TRBV15	TRBJ2-1	NA	TGTGCCACCAGCAGATGGGATGAGCAGTTCTTC	CATSRWDEQFF
many	TRBV29-1	TRBJ2-1	TRBD2	TGCAGCGTTGAGAAGAGGGCTCGCGGGAGGCTCTCCTACAATGAGCAGTTCTTC	CSVEKRARGRLSYNEQFF
many	TRBV11-2	TRBJ2-7	TRBD2	TGTGCCAGCAGCTCGACCGGACTAGCGGGAGACGAGCAGTACTTC	CASSSTGLAGDEQYF
many	TRBV7-8	TRBJ1-4	NA	TGTGCCAGTAGTGGGGGGGGAAATGAAAAACTGTTTTTT	CASSGGGNEKLFF
NA	TRBV10-2	TRBJ2-1	NA	TGCGCCAGCTCAGCAAGTCGGAGCCGGGGGAATGAGCAGTTCTTC	CASSASRSRGNEQFF
few	TRBV5-1	TRBJ1-6	TRBD1	TGCGCCAGCAGCCCGGACAGGGGAGCATATTCACCCCTCCACTTT	CASSPDRGAYSPLHF
few	TRBV19	TRBJ2-2	TRBD2	TGTGCCAGTAGTATTGAGGGACTAGCGGCGAACACCGGGGAGCTGTTTTTT	CASSIEGLAANTGELFF
few	TRBV20-1	TRBJ2-7	NA	TGCAGTGCGCGCTACGGGAGTCTCTACGAGCAGTACTTC	CSARYGSLYEQYF
few	TRBV19	TRBJ2-1	TRBD2	TGTGCCAGTAGTATAGCAAGCGGGAGGCAAGTTGAGCAGTTCTTC	CASSIASGRQVEQFF
many	TRBV20-1	TRBJ2-2	TRBD2	TGCAGTGCCTCGGGACTAGCGGGAGAGGTTGGCGGGGAGCTGTTTTTT	CSASGLAGEVGGELFF
many	TRBV2	TRBJ2-1	TRBD1	TGTGCCAGCAGTGACCCCAGGGGGGAGCAGTTCTTC	CASSDPRGEQFF
many	TRBV12-3/TRBV12-4	TRBJ2-7	TRBD2	TGTGCCAGCAGCTCTAGCGGGAGGTCCCACGAGCAGTACTTC	CASSSSGRSHEQYF
many	TRBV20-1	TRBJ2-3	TRBD2	TGCAGTGCTAGAGTACTAGCGGGAGGGGACGATACGCAGTATTTT	CSARVLAGGDDTQYF
many	TRBV2	TRBJ2-7	TRBD2	TGTGCCAGCAGTCACGCCCGGGGGGTCCACGAGCAGTACTTC	CASSHARGVHEQYF
few	TRBV20-1	TRBJ2-1	TRBD2	TGCAGTGCTGGGCTAGCGGGTCTAAGTTTCAATGAGCAGTTCTTC	CSAGLAGLSFNEQFF
NA	TRBV24-1	TRBJ2-2	NA	TGTGCCACCAGTGATTTGGGGGGAGTCGGGGAGCTGTTTTTT	CATSDLGGVGELFF
many	TRBV6-2/TRBV6-3	TRBJ2-2	NA	TGTGCCAGCAGTTACTTGGGGGGTAGCACCGGGGAGCTGTTTTTT	CASSYLGGSTGELFF
many	TRBV7-9	TRBJ2-4	TRBD2	TGTGCCAGCAGCACCCGGACTAGCGGGAGGGCCCGGAACATTCAGTACTTC	CASSTRTSGRARNIQYF
few	TRBV15	TRBJ2-7	NA	TGTGCCACCAGCCCCGAGGGGAGCGAGCAGTACTTC	CATSPEGSEQYF
many	TRBV5-1	TRBJ2-7	TRBD1	TGCGCCAGCAGCCGAGCAGGGACAGCCTCCTACGAGCAGTACTTC	CASSRAGTASYEQYF
many	TRBV2	TRBJ2-1	NA	TGTGCCAGCAGTGGTGAGCAGTTCTTC	CASSGEQFF
many	TRBV12-3/TRBV12-4	TRBJ2-1	TRBD2	TGTGCCAGCAGACTAGAAAGGTCCGGGAGGCCCTTTCTCTTC	CASRLERSGRPFLF
many	TRBV18	TRBJ2-5	NA	TGTGCCAGCTCACCAAATGTCGGGGCCCAAGAGACCCAGTACTTC	CASSPNVGAQETQYF
many	TRBV6-2/TRBV6-3	TRBJ2-1	NA	TGTGCCAGCAGTGGGACGGGCGGGCGGACCTCCGAACAGTTCTTC	CASSGTGGRTSEQFF
many	TRBV20-1	TRBJ2-5	TRBD2	TGCAGTGCTAGTCCGGGGGGTCAAGAGACCCAGTACTTC	CSASPGGQETQYF
few	TRBV5-1	TRBJ2-2	NA	TGCGCCAGCTCATCGGGGCAGGCTAACACCGGGGAGCTGTTTTTT	CASSSGQANTGELFF
many	TRBV7-9	TRBJ2-7	NA	TGTGCCAGCAGCTTAGATCACAGCGGACGTTACGAGCAGTACTTC	CASSLDHSGRYEQYF
few	TRBV10-3	TRBJ2-1	TRBD1	TGTGCCTCCTCAGGGGGCCCTAATGAGCAGTTCTTC	CASSGGPNEQFF
many	TRBV15	TRBJ2-7	TRBD2	TGTGCCACCAGCAGACTAGCGGGAGCAAGCGACGAGCAGTACTTC	CATSRLAGASDEQYF
many	TRBV9	TRBJ2-3	NA	TGTGCCAGCAGCACCAGCGGTCTTACCCAGGCAGATACGCAGTATTTT	CASSTSGLTQADTQYF
NA	TRBV2	TRBJ2-1	TRBD2	TGTGCCAGCAGCCTCTGGACTAGCGGAAATTACAATGAGCAGTTCTTC	CASSLWTSGNYNEQFF
many	TRBV9	TRBJ1-1	NA	TGTGCCAGCAGCCCCCCCCCCCCTGAACAACGGACTTTCTTT	CASSPPPPEQRTFF
NA	TRBV28	TRBJ1-2	TRBD1	TGTGCCAGCAGTTCCCTAGGGGGACAGGGGGTGAACGGCTACACCTTC	CASSSLGGQGVNGYTF
many	TRBV6-1	TRBJ1-2	TRBD1	TGTGCCAGCAGGACAGGGAACTATGGCTACACCTTC	CASRTGNYGYTF
NA	TRBV11-2	TRBJ2-6	NA	TGTGCCAGCAGCAAAAGGGGCCCGGGATCTGGGGCCAACGTCCTGACTTTC	CASSKRGPGSGANVLTF
many	TRBV27	TRBJ2-7	NA	TGTGCCAGCAGCCTGTGGGGCCGGGAGCAGTACTTC	CASSLWGREQYF
many	TRBV27	TRBJ1-4	NA	TGTGCCAGCTCTCTAACCCCCCGGGAAAAACTGTTTTTT	CASSLTPREKLFF
few	TRBV19	TRBJ2-7	TRBD2	TGTGCCAGTAGTATAGATGCGGCGGGACTAGCGTTAACCTACGAGCAGTACTTC	CASSIDAAGLALTYEQYF
many	TRBV29-1	TRBJ2-1	TRBD2	TGCAGTACAGGGACTAGCGGATACTTC	CSTGTSGYF
many	TRBV27	TRBJ2-1	NA	TGTGCCAGCAGTTTAAGCGAGGGACGCTCCTACAATGAGCAGTTCTTC	CASSLSEGRSYNEQFF
NA	TRBV12-5	TRBJ2-1	TRBD2	TGTGCTAGTGGTTTGGGACTAGCGGGAGGTAACTACAATGAGCAGTTCTTC	CASGLGLAGGNYNEQFF
many	TRBV19	TRBJ2-7	NA	TGTGCCCAAGGGTGGGGAAAACTCTACGAGCAGTACTTC	CAQGWGKLYEQYF
many	TRBV29-1	TRBJ2-1	NA	TGCAGCGTTGGGTCAGTGGGGCCACAGAACAATGAGCAGTTCTTC	CSVGSVGPQNNEQFF
few	TRBV9	TRBJ2-4	NA	TGTGCCAGCAGCGGGAGGTCGGCCAAAAACATTCAGTACTTC	CASSGRSAKNIQYF
many	TRBV20-1	TRBJ2-1	TRBD2	TGCAGTGCTAAGCGGGAGGGCTGGTCCTACAATGAGCAGTTCTTC	CSAKREGWSYNEQFF
many	TRBV6-1	TRBJ2-7	TRBD2	TGTGCCAGCCGCAAGTCTAGCGGCCAATCCTACGAGCAGTACTTC	CASRKSSGQSYEQYF
few	TRBV12-3/TRBV12-4	TRBJ1-3	NA	TGTGCCAGCAGTTTAGGTAGGACATCTACCTCTGGAAACACCATATATTTT	CASSLGRTSTSGNTIYF
many	TRBV12-3/TRBV12-4	TRBJ1-3	NA	TGTGCCAGCAGAGAAACAGGCTCTGGAAACACCATATATTTT	CASRETGSGNTIYF
many	TRBV2	TRBJ2-5	NA	TGTGCCAGCTCTCGAGGGGCCCAGTACTTC	CASSRGAQYF
many	TRBV27	TRBJ2-2	NA	TGTGCCAGCAGTCCGGATGGTCTACCGGGGGAGCTGTTTTTT	CASSPDGLPGELFF
many	TRBV27	TRBJ1-5	NA	TGTGCCAGCAGGGGAGATCTGAATCAGCCCCAGCATTTT	CASRGDLNQPQHF